Below, 3 T cell receptor beta chains from the same sample are listed, as sequenced in a study of OX40 agonist ivuxolimab in advanced cancers. The protocol was immunoSEQ multiplex PCR, while the TCRdb copy is restricted to in-frame clones and leaves out a portion. The data contain under 40,000 clones, roughly four fifths of them singletons. Source: CD4+ or CD8+ T cells sorted from blood, taken in a trial of the OX40 agonist ivuxolimab. Receptors were obtained from an adult with an advanced solid tumor such as melanoma, head and neck, liver or kidney cancer.

The V and J genes are TRBV19 and TRBJ2-1; 9 nucleotides line up with TRBD1. Losses at the gene ends were 5 bases for V and 6 bases for J; bases not matched to a gene: 11. Germline assignment: CDR1 LNHDA and CDR2 SQIVND (reference sequence). This CDR3 has 16 residues. The DNA for the CDR3 is TGTGCCAGTAGTTCTAGGGGACAGGGAATTCGCAATGAGCAGTTCTTC. It yields the protein CASSSRGQGIRNEQFF.

The chain recombines TRBV29-1 with TRBJ2-2; 8 nucleotides match TRBD1. CDR1 is SQVTM and CDR2 is ANQGSEA in the germline V gene. This CDR3 has 12 amino acids. Trimming removed 8 bases from V and 6 bases from J; junction bases left unmatched: 5. CDR3 bases: TGCAGCCACAGGGGGGAGGCCGGGGAGCTGTTTTTT. Translating gives CSHRGEAGELFF.

The rearrangement links TRBV11-2 to TRBJ1-3; D is ambiguous. Germline V gene sequence: CDR1 SGHAT, CDR2 FQNNGV. This CDR3 spans 16 amino acids. V gave up 4 bases and J gave up 3 bases, with 16 bases separating them. CDR3 bases: TGTGCCAGCAGCTCTCGGACGGAAATTTATGGAAACACCATATATTTT. Its protein product is CASSSRTEIYGNTIYF.